What follows are 27 T cell receptor beta chains derived from one specimen sequenced in a study of blood T cells in healthy people across ages (dated by TCRdb to the mid-2010s). The library came from 5' RACE. Sequencing used an Illumina HiSeq 2500. A second PCR of roughly 7 to 11 cycles was performed with a sample-barcoded 5' primer and a J-beta primer mix. TCRdb reworked the public reads: Q25 trimming with fastp, MiXCR clone assembly, productive beta chains retained. Identical CDR3 proteins give one entry, which carries the most common genes and DNA. Within this sample are 650,000 to 900,000 distinct CDR3 sequences, with approximately 65% of them counted one time only. The top ten clones comprise about a quarter of the sample. Sequencing was performed on blood. Receptor source: a young man in good health.

The chain combines TRBV5-1 with TRBJ2-1; the D is unclear. V was clipped by 0 bases and J by 4 bases, with 8 bases between them. This CDR3 is built from 14 residues. Looked up from germline, CDR1 is SGHRS and CDR2 is YFSETQ. CDR3 amino acids: CASSLEQLYNEQFF. The CDR3 bases are TGCGCCAGCAGCTTGGAACAGCTTTACAATGAGCAGTTCTTC.

This sequence joins TRBV14 and TRBJ2-5; 14 nucleotides agree with TRBD2. Germline assignment: CDR1 SGHDN and CDR2 FVKESK. The CDR3 has 18 amino acids. Losses at the gene ends were 4 bases for V and 0 bases for J; bases not matched to a gene: 7. The CDR3 loop is CASSPGTSGGLYQETQYF. For the CDR3, the DNA is TGTGCCAGCAGCCCTGGGACTAGCGGGGGACTGTACCAAGAGACCCAGTACTTC.

The chain has TRBV7-2 and TRBJ1-2, with 9 bases aligning to TRBD1. The CDR3 extends over 14 amino acids. Germline V gene data show CDR1 as SGHTA and CDR2 as FQGNSA. V gave up 3 bases and J gave up 5 bases; unmatched junction bases: 4. CDR3 amino acids: CASSFTGGTYGYTF. CDR3 DNA: TGTGCCAGCAGCTTTACAGGGGGCACTTATGGCTACACCTTC. The whole variable domain, remainder taken from reference TRBV7-2 and TRBJ1-2, is GAGVSQSPSNKVTEKGKDVELRCDPISGHTALYWYRQSLGQGLEFLIYFQGNSAPDKSGLPSDRFSAERTGGSVSTLTIQRTQQEDSAVYLCASSFTGGTYGYTFGSGTRLTVV.

This clonotype showed up just a few times. The chain has TRBV3-1 and TRBJ1-5, with D possibly TRBD1 on 5 matching bases. The length of the CDR3 is 18 residues. Trimming took 0 bases from V and 0 from J, leaving 15 bases between them. Germline V CDR1 and CDR2: LGHDT, YNNKEL (reference sequence). CDR3 residues: CASSQDGTRPYSNQPQHF. The CDR3 DNA reads TGTGCCAGCAGCCAAGATGGGACCCGGCCTTATAGCAATCAGCCCCAGCATTTT.

Notes on this clonotype: A single base separates this from a much larger clone, so it may be a read error. The chain employs TRBV20-1 and TRBJ2-3; 9 bases align to TRBD2. This CDR3 spans 14 amino acids. Germline assignment: CDR1 DFQATT and CDR2 SNEGSKA (reference sequence). V trimming: 5 bases; J trimming: 1 base; junction bases outside the gene matches: 4. In nucleotides, the CDR3 is TGCAGTGCTCGGGCTAGCGGGGGCACAGATACGCAGTATTTT. Its protein product is CSARASGGTDTQYF.

In regard to this clonotype: Here the CDR3 omits its conserved ending phenylalanine or tryptophan, so a read error is the likely source. The CDR3 DNA follows: TGTGCCAGCACCCCCGGGACAGGGGACAATGAGCAGTTCTCC. Translation gives CASTPGTGDNEQFS. This sequence joins TRBV7-2 and TRBJ2-1; the match to TRBD1 covers 10 bases. CDR3 length equals 14 residues. V was clipped by 7 bases and J by 5 bases; unmatched bases: 5. Germline V lookup: CDR1 SGHTA, CDR2 FQGNSA.

The rearrangement uses TRBV20-1 and TRBJ2-5; the match to TRBD1 covers 10 bases. The germline gives CDR1 DFQATT, CDR2 SNEGSKA (reference sequence). V trimming: 6 bases; J trimming: 5 bases; junction bases outside the gene matches: 9. This CDR3 contains 14 residues. CDR3 DNA: TGCAGTGCCAGTCCCGGGACAGGGGTGGAGACCCAGTACTTC. The encoded protein is CSASPGTGVETQYF.

V is TRBV2 and J is TRBJ2-1; 9 positions agree with TRBD1. Germline lookup yields CDR1 SNHLY and CDR2 FYNNEI. With V trimmed by 5 bases and J by 7 bases, 9 bases remained unmatched. The CDR3 is 15 residues long. The CDR3 coding sequence is TGTGCCAGCAGTCTGAGGACAGGGGACTTAAATGAGCAGTTCTTC. Amino acids: CASSLRTGDLNEQFF.

This sequence joins TRBV3-1 and TRBJ2-5, with D maybe TRBD2 (5 bases). This CDR3 spans 15 amino acids. Trimming stripped 4 bases from V and 2 bases from J, with 14 bases between. Germline loops: CDR1 LGHDT, CDR2 YNNKEL (reference sequence). The CDR3: CASSRGNGEQETQYF. CDR3 coding DNA: TGTGCCAGCAGCCGGGGTAACGGGGAACAAGAGACCCAGTACTTC.

This clonotype was seen once. The V and J genes are TRBV20-1 and TRBJ1-5; D remains ambiguous. Trimming cost V 2 bases and J 0 bases, with 14 bases left between them. Germline CDR1 is DFQATT and CDR2 is SNEGSKA (reference sequence). The CDR3 length is 16 residues. The CDR3: CSARTAGGYSNQPQHF. The CDR3 coding sequence is TGCAGTGCTAGAACAGCGGGAGGTTATAGCAATCAGCCCCAGCATTTT.

There are a few counts of this clonotype. Germline and junction disagree at one end, which may indicate a read error. The V call is TRBV7-2, the J call TRBJ1-2, with D tentatively TRBD1 (6 bases). The CDR3 totals 14 residues. Germline CDR1 reads SGHTA; CDR2 reads FQGNSA. The CDR3 nucleotides are TGTGCCAGCAACTTAGGGCCAGGGGCCTATGGCTACACCTTC. This codes for CASNLGPGAYGYTF.

This clonotype was seen more than once but under ten times. The V gene is TRBV5-1, the J gene TRBJ2-7; D unclear. The V gene's germline CDR1 is SGHRS and CDR2 YFSETQ. Trimming shortened V by 2 bases and J by 3 bases, and 9 bases separated the two germline ends. There are 13 residues in the CDR3. Here the CDR3 DNA reads TGCGCCAGCAGCTTTCGCGACGGCTACGAGCAGTACTTC. Encoded protein: CASSFRDGYEQYF.

This clonotype was counted between two and nine times. This chain links TRBV7-9 with TRBJ2-4, with TRBD2 as a possible D gene (5 bases). The CDR3 has 14 amino acids. CDR1 is SEHNR and CDR2 is FQNEAQ in the germline V gene (reference sequence). V dropped 2 bases and J dropped 3 bases, with 8 bases sitting between them. CDR3 sequence (DNA): TGTGCCAGCAGCTTAAAAGGGAGCAAAAACATTCAGTACTTC. Its protein product is CASSLKGSKNIQYF.

This clonotype has a handful of counts. The chain has TRBV5-1 and TRBJ2-5; 9 bases align to TRBD1. The CDR3 is made up of 14 amino acids. Germline V CDR1 and CDR2: SGHRS, YFSETQ. V dropped 4 bases and J dropped 5; count of bases not matched to a gene: 6. The CDR3 here is CASSPGDREETQYF. In nucleotides, the CDR3 is TGCGCCAGCAGCCCCGGGGACAGGGAGGAGACCCAGTACTTC.

This chain uses TRBV20-1 with TRBJ2-1; 7 positions match TRBD1. J gave up 4 bases and V 6 bases, and 9 bases lay outside the gene matches. Germline V gene sequence: CDR1 DFQATT, CDR2 SNEGSKA (reference sequence). The CDR3 spans 14 residues. Written as DNA, the CDR3 is TGCAGTGCCATCAGGGGGAGCGCGTACAATGAGCAGTTCTTC. It specifies CSAIRGSAYNEQFF.

A remark on this clonotype: At one boundary the junction diverges from the germline segment, which might be a read error. The chain employs TRBV27 and TRBJ2-1, with 7 bases matching TRBD1. This CDR3 has 15 residues. Looked up from germline, CDR1 is MNHEY and CDR2 is SMNVEV (reference sequence). The CDR3 coding sequence is TGTGTCAGCAGCCCAGAGGGGGCTTTCTACAATGAGCAGTTCTTC. Amino acids: CVSSPEGAFYNEQFF.

The count of this clonotype is one. The chain joins TRBV25-1 to TRBJ2-5, with D possibly matching TRBD1 (5 bases). Trimming removed 5 bases from V and 6 bases from J, with 13 bases in between. The CDR3 contains 13 residues. CDR1 MGHDK and CDR2 SYGVNS come from the germline V gene. The CDR3 here is CASSPQPGQTQYF. The DNA of the CDR3 is TGTGCCAGCAGTCCGCAGCCAGGGCAGACCCAGTACTTC.

J is TRBJ2-1 and V is TRBV7-8; 8 bases match TRBD2. CDR1 is SGHVS and CDR2 is FQNEAQ in the germline V gene. J lost 0 bases, V lost 1 base, and 14 bases had no gene match. The CDR3 covers 20 residues. The CDR3 loop is CASSLVEFGLAGSSYNEQFF. The CDR3 nucleotides are TGTGCCAGCAGCTTAGTCGAGTTCGGGCTAGCGGGTTCCTCCTACAATGAGCAGTTCTTC.

This clonotype was seen more than once but under ten times. The chain employs TRBV6-1 and TRBJ1-1; D is uncertain. CDR3 length: 12 amino acids. Germline loops: CDR1 MNHNS, CDR2 SASEGT. V lost 9 bases and J lost 6, with 14 bases in between. The DNA for the CDR3 is TGTGCCAGTCACGGTGGGATACCTGAAGCTTTCTTT. This gives the protein CASHGGIPEAFF.

This clonotype was picked up a small number of times. This chain links TRBV20-1 with TRBJ1-2, with D perhaps TRBD1 (5 bases). V lost 5 bases and J 10 bases, leaving 20 bases between the germline ends. The CDR3 is 13 amino acids. Germline lookup yields CDR1 DFQATT and CDR2 SNEGSKA (reference sequence). For the CDR3, the DNA is TGCAGTGCTCAGGACCGGGGACGAGCGTTCTACACCTTC. Translating it yields CSAQDRGRAFYTF.

The V call is TRBV2, the J call TRBJ1-2; no definite D call. Trimming shortened V by 3 bases and J by 5 bases, and 7 bases separated the two germline ends. Per the germline V gene, CDR1 is SNHLY and CDR2 is FYNNEI. The CDR3 loop spans 12 amino acids. DNA for the CDR3: TGTGCCAGCAGTGAGGTGGGGTATGGCTACACCTTC. Translation gives CASSEVGYGYTF.

This clonotype was recorded a few times. The J gene is TRBJ2-6, the V gene TRBV4-2, with 8 nucleotides matching TRBD1. The V and J ends lost 1 base and 4 bases, in that order; junction bases with no gene match: 12. The CDR3 is made up of 19 amino acids. The germline V gene has CDR1 LGHNA and CDR2 YNFKEQ. The DNA for the CDR3 is TGTGCCAGCAGCCAAGGCGGTCCAGGGGGCTCTGGAGGGGCCAACGTCCTGACTTTC. This sequence encodes CASSQGGPGGSGGANVLTF.

The chain couples TRBV10-3 to TRBJ2-4; maybe TRBD1 (6 bases). The last part of the DNA fits TRBJ2-7 better; the J call may be wrong. Germline-derived CDR1 and CDR2 are ENHRY and SYGVKD. The CDR3 spans 12 residues. CDR3 loop: CAISDRGGEQYF. DNA of the CDR3: TGTGCCATCAGTGACAGGGGTGGCGAGCAGTACTTC.

The genes are TRBV28 and TRBJ2-2; weak D call: TRBD2 (5 bases). The V gene lost 8 bases and the J gene lost 5 bases, with 15 bases spanning the gap. Looked up from germline, CDR1 is MDHEN and CDR2 is SYDVKM. The CDR3 loop spans 14 amino acids. The CDR3 loop reads CASSQAGVTGELFF. CDR3 nucleotide sequence: TGTGCCAGCTCCCAGGCCGGGGTTACCGGGGAGCTGTTTTTT.

Points on this clonotype: The junction shows a germline mismatch at one end, possibly a read error. This chain uses TRBV18 with TRBJ2-6; D is possibly TRBD1 or TRBD2 (5 bases each). The CDR3 covers 17 residues. Germline V gene data show CDR1 as KGHSH and CDR2 as LQKENI. CDR3 protein: CANSPVAPGSGTNVLTF. The CDR3 DNA is TGTGCCAACTCACCTGTGGCCCCAGGGTCCGGGACCAACGTCCTGACTTTC.

The chain links TRBV20-1 to TRBJ2-4; D perhaps matches TRBD1 (6 bases). The CDR3 is 13 residues long. Germline V lookup: CDR1 DFQATT, CDR2 SNEGSKA (reference sequence). The V and J ends lost 4 bases and 8 bases respectively, with 15 bases between them. The CDR3 is CSATTGQGDIQYF. The CDR3 region has the DNA TGCAGTGCTACCACAGGGCAAGGAGACATTCAGTACTTC.

Worth noting for this clonotype: A much more abundant neighbour one base away suggests this may be a read error. The J gene is TRBJ1-1, the V gene TRBV7-9; the D is unclear. The V gene's germline CDR1 is SEHNR and CDR2 FQNEAQ (reference sequence). Trimming removed 5 bases from V and 0 bases from J, with 10 bases in between. The CDR3 is 14 amino acids. This CDR3 reads CASSVGLMNTEAFF. DNA of the CDR3: TGTGCCAGCAGCGTAGGACTGATGAACACTGAAGCTTTCTTT.